Presented here are 19 T cell receptor beta chains from one specimen sequenced in a study of T cells after yellow fever vaccination (dated by TCRdb to the late 2010s). This specimen's treatment or condition label, per the study, means: live attenuated yellow fever vaccine strain. The method was 5' RACE. The sequencing machine was an Illumina HiSeq 2500. Using fastp trimming at Q25 and MiXCR clonotype assembly, TCRdb reanalyzed the public sequencing data and kept in-frame beta chains. Duplicate CDR3 protein sequences are folded into a single record with the most common DNA and genes. Present in this sample are some 120,000 distinct CDR3 sequences, more than 6% of which were seen just once. 2.5% of the sample comes from the top ten. Sequenced here: CD4+ T cells sorted from PBMCs, sampled roughly 10 days after the first yellow fever vaccination. The source is a man aged 18 to 35 who received the YFV17D yellow fever vaccine.

This clonotype was observed a handful of times. The rearrangement joins TRBV20-1 to TRBJ2-5; the match to TRBD2 covers 10 bases. The CDR3 spans 14 residues. Unmatched junction bases numbered 9, after V lost 6 bases and J lost 5 bases. Germline V CDR1 and CDR2: DFQATT, SNEGSKA (reference sequence). Written as DNA, the CDR3 is TGCAGTGCCACACTAGCGGGGTCAGGGGAGACCCAGTACTTC. Residues: CSATLAGSGETQYF.

This clonotype turned up a few times. The chain couples TRBV27 to TRBJ1-1; 7 positions agree with TRBD1. The CDR3 sequence is 13 residues long. Germline V gene sequence: CDR1 MNHEY, CDR2 SMNVEV (reference sequence). V shed 3 bases and J 7 bases; nucleotides not matched to a gene: 5. CDR3: CASSFLRGREAFF. The CDR3 region has the DNA TGTGCCAGCAGTTTTTTGAGGGGGCGTGAAGCTTTCTTT.

This clonotype was detected ten times or more. Here the CDR3 reads CSVDRTVRETQYF. The DNA for the CDR3 is TGCAGCGTTGATCGGACTGTTCGCGAGACCCAGTACTTC. The J gene is TRBJ2-5, the V gene TRBV29-1; possibly TRBD2 for D (5 bases). Trimming removed 3 bases at V and 5 bases at J, with 13 bases between. Germline V gene data show CDR1 as SQVTM and CDR2 as ANQGSEA. CDR3 size: 13 residues.

This clonotype was observed at least ten times. The CDR3 loop reads CASSHQGNGYTF. The CDR3 region has the DNA TGCGCCAGCAGCCACCAGGGAAACGGCTACACCTTC. The chain is built from TRBV4-3 and TRBJ1-2; tentatively, D is TRBD1 (5 bases). This CDR3 comprises 12 residues. The ends were cut back, 3 bases at V and 8 bases at J, with 10 bases in the middle. In germline, CDR1 is LGHNA, CDR2 YSLEER.

This sequence joins TRBV7-1 and TRBJ2-7; D is perhaps TRBD2 (5 bases). TRBV7-1 is known as an ORF, though its function is uncertain. V was clipped by 10 bases and J by 3 bases, with 16 bases between them. This CDR3 is 13 amino acids long. This CDR3 reads CAMSPGSLYEQYF. The CDR3 DNA sequence: TGTGCCATGAGCCCGGGGTCCCTCTACGAGCAGTACTTC.

This clonotype came up many times. The genes are TRBV6-1 and TRBJ2-5; TRBD1 aligns across 7 bases. The germline gives CDR1 MNHNS, CDR2 SASEGT. This CDR3 contains 13 residues. Trimming cost V 4 bases and J 10 bases; bases outside gene matches: 9. The CDR3 protein is CASSGDRVSGQYF. Written as DNA, the CDR3 is TGTGCCAGCAGTGGAGACAGGGTGTCTGGCCAGTACTTC.

The sample holds many counts of this clonotype. The CDR3 sequence: CATSKGGAGYNEQFF. The CDR3 DNA is TGTGCCACCAGCAAAGGGGGGGCCGGGTACAATGAGCAGTTCTTC. The rearrangement joins TRBV15 to TRBJ2-1; possible D gene TRBD2, 7 bases. The germline CDR1 and CDR2 sequences are LNHNV and YYDKDF (reference sequence). The CDR3 is made up of 15 amino acids. The V end lost 4 bases, the J end lost 4 bases, and 14 bases lay between the germline ends.

The genes are TRBV7-2 and TRBJ1-2; D possibly corresponds to TRBD1 (5 bases). Between the trimmed V and J ends, which lost 5 bases and 0 bases, there was a span of 13 bases. This CDR3 is built from 15 residues. Germline CDR1 SGHTA, CDR2 FQGNSA. CDR3 coding DNA: TGTGCCAGCAGCCCGGGACGGCTAACTAACTATGGCTACACCTTC. It is translated as CASSPGRLTNYGYTF.

This clonotype was observed at least ten times. The J gene is TRBJ2-1, the V gene TRBV7-2, with 8 bases lining up with TRBD1. Per the germline V gene, CDR1 is SGHTA and CDR2 is FQGNSA. The CDR3 sequence is 13 residues long. V was clipped by 4 bases and J by 9 bases; unmatched bases: 5. CDR3 coding DNA: TGTGCCAGCAGCTGGACAGGGAAGGGTGAGCAGTTCTTC. Protein: CASSWTGKGEQFF.

This clonotype was observed at least ten times. The gene calls are TRBV7-7 and TRBJ2-2; D not resolved. Per the germline V gene, CDR1 is SSHAT and CDR2 is FNYEAQ (reference sequence). The CDR3 covers 12 residues. V lost 6 bases and J 2 bases, leaving 4 bases between the germline ends. This CDR3 reads CASSSNTGELFF. DNA for the CDR3: TGTGCCAGCAGTTCTAACACCGGGGAGCTGTTTTTT. Full variable domain (missing parts from reference TRBV7-7 and TRBJ2-2): GAGVSQSPRYKVTKRGQDVTLRCDPISSHATLYWYQQALGQGPEFLTYFNYEAQPDKSGLPSDRFSAERPEGSISTLTIQRTEQRDSAMYRCASSSNTGELFFGEGSRLTVL.

This clonotype was seen at least ten times. The V gene is TRBV7-9, the J gene TRBJ1-5; TRBD1 matches at 11 bases. V lost 4 bases and J lost 3; bases outside the gene matches: 5. This CDR3 region has 16 residues. CDR1 is SEHNR, CDR2 FQNEAQ, per germline (reference sequence). The CDR3 is CASSYWTGGVNQPQHF. The CDR3 coding sequence is TGTGCCAGCAGCTACTGGACAGGGGGCGTCAATCAGCCCCAGCATTTT.

This clonotype has a count of ten or more. This chain joins TRBV15 and TRBJ2-4; 9 nucleotides line up with TRBD1. This CDR3 has 18 amino acids. The V gene end was trimmed by 1 base and the J gene end by 3 bases; junction bases not matched to a gene: 10. CDR1 and CDR2 (germline): LNHNV, YYDKDF (reference sequence). CDR3 amino acids: CATSRGTDRGFVKNIQYF. CDR3 DNA sequence: TGTGCCACCAGCAGAGGGACGGACAGGGGATTTGTCAAAAACATTCAGTACTTC.

This clonotype was seen repeatedly, ten times or more. This chain connects TRBV5-1 to TRBJ2-5; tentative D call: TRBD1 (5 bases). Trimming shortened V by 2 bases and J by 2 bases, and 16 bases separated the two germline ends. This CDR3 region has 16 residues. Germline CDR1 and CDR2: SGHRS and YFSETQ. The CDR3 loop reads CASSFISQGGQETQYF. In DNA form, the CDR3 reads TGCGCCAGCAGCTTTATTTCGCAGGGCGGACAAGAGACCCAGTACTTC.

This clonotype was detected ten times or more. The chain links TRBV2 to TRBJ2-3; D is uncertain. The germline CDR1 and CDR2 sequences are SNHLY and FYNNEI. The CDR3 consists of 14 residues. Trimming removed 4 bases from V and 3 bases from J, with 11 bases in between. The chain's CDR3 is CASSGAQNTDTQYF. CDR3 sequence (DNA): TGTGCCAGCAGTGGTGCTCAGAATACAGATACGCAGTATTTT.

The table lists this clonotype with many counts. This rearrangement joins TRBV5-1 to TRBJ2-2; no firm D call. V gave up 0 bases and J gave up 3 bases, with 6 bases separating them. Looked up from germline, CDR1 is SGHRS and CDR2 is YFSETQ. This CDR3 is 14 amino acids long. The CDR3 DNA reads TGCGCCAGCAGCTTGGCCTTGGACACCGGGGAGCTGTTTTTT. Protein product: CASSLALDTGELFF.

About this clonotype: A much larger clone sits a single nucleotide away, making a read error possible. The chain couples TRBV4-3 to TRBJ2-7; a weak D match, TRBD2 (5 bases). In germline, CDR1 is LGHNA, CDR2 YSLEER. The V end lost 1 base, the J end lost 4 bases, and 11 bases lay between the germline ends. The CDR3 covers 14 residues. Written as DNA, the CDR3 is TGCGCCAGCAGCCAAGGTAGGTGGACTTACGAGCAGTACTTC. It yields the protein CASSQGRWTYEQYF.

This clonotype was detected ten times or more. The chain is built from TRBV7-2 and TRBJ2-5; 7 nucleotides line up with TRBD2. Germline-derived CDR1 and CDR2 are SGHTA and FQGNSA. With 7 bases clipped from V and 3 bases from J, the junction kept 8 bases outside the gene matches. The CDR3 totals 14 residues. As DNA, the CDR3 is TGTGCCAGCAACCAAAGGGCGGGGGAAGAGACCCAGTACTTC. Its translation: CASNQRAGEETQYF.

V usage is TRBV4-1 and J usage is TRBJ1-4; maybe TRBD1 (6 bases). Germline V CDR1 and CDR2: MGHRA, YSYEKL. The V end was cut by 4 bases, the J end by 8 bases, with 23 bases between. There are 17 residues in the CDR3. The CDR3 loop is CASSRTPARGGGEKLFF. DNA of the CDR3: TGCGCCAGCAGCCGAACCCCAGCGAGGGGTGGGGGCGAAAAACTGTTTTTT.

This clonotype was counted at least ten times. The CDR3 protein is CASSLVGSNYEQYF. The CDR3 DNA reads TGTGCCAGCAGCTTGGTAGGCTCGAACTACGAGCAGTACTTC. The J gene is TRBJ2-7, the V gene TRBV5-6; D remains unclear. The CDR3 is 14 residues long. Germline-derived CDR1 and CDR2 are SGHDT and YYEEEE. Trimming removed 0 bases at V and 3 bases at J, with 10 bases between.